This entry lists 13 T cell receptor beta chains sequenced from one sample in a study of response to subunit inactivated influenza vaccine (dated by TCRdb to 2016 to 2019). Library construction relied on RT-PCR. TCRdb names Illumina HiSeq 2500 as the instrument used. Starting from the raw public reads, TCRdb applied fastp trimming at Q25, assembled clones with MiXCR and retained in-frame beta chains. Every entry covers one CDR3 protein and lists the most common genes and DNA from its rows. The sample table shows roughly 570,000 distinct CDR3 sequences, and around 15% are seen once. Around 10% of the sample lies in the top ten. The material sequenced was PBMCs from blood, taken 12 days after vaccination. Receptor source: a man aged 45-65 years who received an inactivated influenza vaccine. Donor details come from another sample of the same person, matched by shared clones.

The CDR3 nucleotides read TGTGCCAGTAGTATGGGGGGAGCCTATCGATATGGCTACACCTTC. Translated, it gives CASSMGGAYRYGYTF. This chain links TRBV19 with TRBJ1-2; tentative D call: TRBD1 (5 bases). Deletions cut 3 bases from V and 5 bases from J, with 16 bases between. The CDR3 spans 15 residues. From germline, CDR1 is LNHDA and CDR2 SQIVND (reference sequence). Complete variable domain (other parts from reference TRBV19 and TRBJ1-2): DGGITQSPKYLFRKEGQNVTLSCEQNLNHDAMYWYRQDPGQGLRLIYYSQIVNDFQKGDIAEGYSVSREKKESFPLTVTSAQKNPTAFYLCASSMGGAYRYGYTFGSGTRLTVV.

This clonotype occurred a few times. V usage is TRBV7-8 and J usage is TRBJ2-7; 8 bases are a match to TRBD1. The germline V gene encodes CDR1 SGHVS and CDR2 FQNEAQ. Trimming at V came to 2 bases and at J to 2 bases, leaving 5 bases not matched to a gene. The CDR3 spans 15 residues. The chain's CDR3 is CASSLRDRLAYEQYF. CDR3 nucleotide sequence: TGTGCCAGCAGCTTACGGGACAGGTTAGCCTACGAGCAGTACTTC.

The gene calls are TRBV28 and TRBJ2-5; D is undetermined. The CDR3 length is 15 residues. Between the trimmed V and J ends, which lost 3 bases and 5 bases, there was a span of 16 bases. Germline assignment: CDR1 MDHEN and CDR2 SYDVKM. CDR3 protein: CASSFYNLRWETQYF. CDR3 coding DNA: TGTGCCAGCAGTTTTTATAACCTTCGGTGGGAGACCCAGTACTTC. The full variable domain, completed using reference TRBV28 and TRBJ2-5, is DVKVTQSSRYLVKRTGEKVFLECVQDMDHENMFWYRQDPGLGLRLIYFSYDVKMKEKGDIPEGYSVSREKKERFSLILESASTNQTSMYLCASSFYNLRWETQYFGPGTRLLVL.

This clonotype was counted between two and nine times. This sequence joins TRBV3-1 and TRBJ2-1, with D possibly being TRBD2 (5 bases). V dropped 1 base and J dropped 9 bases, with 10 bases sitting between them. CDR3 length: 13 residues. CDR1 is LGHDT, CDR2 YNNKEL, per germline (reference sequence). CDR3 sequence (DNA): TGTGCCAGCAGCCAAGGGGAGTATGTTGAGCAGTTCTTC. It specifies CASSQGEYVEQFF.

This clonotype was picked up one time. The chain recombines TRBV5-1 with TRBJ2-7; TRBD1 matches at 10 bases. Trimming cost V 4 bases and J 3 bases; bases outside gene matches: 10. CDR1 and CDR2 from the germline V gene are SGHRS and YFSETQ. The CDR3 runs 16 residues. The CDR3 region is CASSQIFDRGLYEQYF. CDR3 nucleotide sequence: TGCGCCAGCAGCCAGATCTTTGACAGGGGGCTCTACGAGCAGTACTTC.

The V gene is TRBV5-1, the J gene TRBJ2-5, with 8 positions matching TRBD1. After removal of 0 bases from V and 4 bases from J, the junction contained 8 bases not matched to a gene. The germline CDR1 and CDR2 sequences are SGHRS and YFSETQ. This CDR3 has 16 residues. CDR3 sequence (DNA): TGCGCCAGCAGCTTGGTTTGGGGGACAGGAGGAGAGACCCAGTACTTC. It translates to CASSLVWGTGGETQYF. The full variable domain, its missing parts supplied by reference TRBV5-1 and TRBJ2-5, is KAGVTQTPRYLIKTRGQQVTLSCSPISGHRSVSWYQQTPGQGLQFLFEYFSETQRNKGNFPGRFSGRQFSNSRSEMNVSTLELGDSALYLCASSLVWGTGGETQYFGPGTRLLVL.

The V call is TRBV6-1, the J call TRBJ2-1; the match to TRBD2 covers 12 bases. Germline lookup yields CDR1 MNHNS and CDR2 SASEGT. J lost 3 bases, V lost 6 bases, and 6 bases had no gene match. The CDR3 is 16 amino acids. CDR3 nucleotides: TGTGCCAGCAGGAGGACTAGCGGGGCACTCTACAATGAGCAGTTCTTC. Its translation is CASRRTSGALYNEQFF.

This clonotype was recorded once. The V call is TRBV6-1, the J call TRBJ1-1; no definite D call. The CDR3 runs to 15 residues. Germline V gives CDR1 MNHNS, CDR2 SASEGT. Trimming removed 3 bases at V and 0 bases at J, with 11 bases between. The CDR3 nucleotides read TGTGCCAGCAGTGACACCCTGAAGATGAACACTGAAGCTTTCTTT. Amino acids: CASSDTLKMNTEAFF.

In this sample, this clonotype turned up a few times. This chain connects TRBV7-9 to TRBJ2-1; perhaps TRBD2 as D (6 bases). The CDR3 runs 14 residues. The germline CDR1 and CDR2 sequences are SEHNR and FQNEAQ (reference sequence). V was shortened by 6 bases and J by 3 bases, with 12 bases between the two germline ends. The CDR3 bases are TGTGCCAGCAGGAACCGGGACTTCTACAATGAGCAGTTCTTC. Protein sequence: CASRNRDFYNEQFF.

V is TRBV4-3 and J is TRBJ2-3; TRBD2 aligns across 9 bases. CDR3 length: 18 amino acids. Germline-derived CDR1 and CDR2 are LGHNA and YSLEER. V was clipped by 1 base and J by 1 base; unmatched bases: 9. The CDR3 loop reads CASSQVASGELRTDTQYF. CDR3 sequence (DNA): TGCGCCAGCAGCCAAGTCGCTAGCGGGGAGCTTCGCACAGATACGCAGTATTTT.

The rearrangement joins TRBV6-2 or TRBV6-3 to TRBJ2-2; the match to TRBD1 covers 7 bases. Germline V gene lookup returns CDR1 MNHEY and CDR2 SVGEGT. The length of the CDR3 is 17 residues. V trimming: 6 bases; J trimming: 0 bases; junction bases outside the gene matches: 10. The CDR3 region is CASSPYDGTANTGELFF. CDR3 bases: TGTGCCAGCAGCCCGTACGACGGGACAGCGAACACCGGGGAGCTGTTTTTT.

V is TRBV20-1 and J is TRBJ2-1, with D uncertain. The CDR3 has 15 residues. V lost 3 bases to trimming and J lost 6 bases, with 18 bases between them. The V gene's germline CDR1 is DFQATT and CDR2 SNEGSKA (reference sequence). The CDR3 coding sequence is TGCAGTGCTAGGAGTCTGACCCAAGCGCTCAATGAGCAGTTCTTC. It specifies CSARSLTQALNEQFF.

This clonotype occurred a few times. V usage is TRBV10-3 and J usage is TRBJ2-7, with TRBD1 matching 9 bases. CDR3 length equals 15 residues. The V segment lost 4 bases and the J segment 3 bases; nucleotides outside the gene matches: 7. Germline-derived CDR1 and CDR2 are ENHRY and SYGVKD. The CDR3 loop is CAISGPGQGFYEQYF. CDR3 DNA sequence: TGTGCCATCAGTGGACCGGGACAGGGTTTCTACGAGCAGTACTTC.